Shown below are 28 T cell receptor beta chains from a single sample sequenced in a study of blood T cell repertoires in COVID-19. Some clones are missing from TCRdb's copy, which holds only in-frame ones; the method was immunoSEQ multiplex PCR. The sample includes tens of thousands of clones, over 75% seen only once; the top ten take about 6.8%. The sample taken for sequencing was peripheral blood. These receptors all come from a man between 60 and 75 years old with acute or convalescent COVID-19.

This clone was seen only a few times. The CDR3 DNA follows: TGTGCCAGCAGTGAATCTCGCAGTAACTATGGCTACACCTTC. Protein: CASSESRSNYGYTF. The chain couples TRBV25-1 to TRBJ1-2; D gene uncertain. CDR3 length equals 14 residues. V lost 1 base and J lost 1, with 7 bases in between. Germline CDR1 MGHDK, CDR2 SYGVNS.

In DNA, the CDR3 is TGTGCCTCTACAGGGGACACAGATACGCAGTATTTT. Residues: CASTGDTDTQYF. V usage is TRBV19 and J usage is TRBJ2-3, with 7 positions matching TRBD1. This CDR3 has 12 residues. Germline values: CDR1 LNHDA, CDR2 SQIVND (reference sequence). J lost 2 bases, V lost 11 bases, and 4 bases had no gene match.

The genes are TRBV6-6 and TRBJ2-7; TRBD2 is a possible D gene (6 bases). This CDR3 spans 14 amino acids. V shed 6 bases and J shed 3 bases, with 15 bases lying between them. Germline-derived CDR1 and CDR2 are MNHNY and SVGAGI (reference sequence). CDR3 loop: CASSIGGQYYEQYF. CDR3 coding DNA: TGTGCCAGCAGCATCGGAGGGCAGTACTACGAGCAGTACTTC.

The chain couples TRBV19 to TRBJ2-7; 7 bases match TRBD1. V trimming: 4 bases; J trimming: 1 base; junction bases outside the gene matches: 1. This CDR3 region has 13 residues. Germline CDR1 and CDR2: LNHDA and SQIVND (reference sequence). The CDR3 sequence: CASSRDSSYEQYF. CDR3 in DNA: TGTGCCAGTAGTAGGGACAGTTCCTACGAGCAGTACTTC.

This chain links TRBV2 with TRBJ2-7, with TRBD2 matching 9 bases. CDR1 is SNHLY and CDR2 is FYNNEI in the germline V gene. V lost 3 bases, J lost 2 bases, and 5 bases stayed unmatched. The CDR3 length is 15 residues. The CDR3 sequence is CASSERGGATYEQYF. CDR3 bases: TGTGCCAGCAGTGAGCGGGGGGGCGCCACCTACGAGCAGTACTTC.

This chain joins TRBV19 and TRBJ1-5, with TRBD1 matching over 8 bases. Trimming cost V 6 bases and J 1 base; bases outside gene matches: 8. This CDR3 is 16 amino acids long. Germline lookup yields CDR1 LNHDA and CDR2 SQIVND (reference sequence). This CDR3 is CASSLSGGGSNQPQHF. DNA of the CDR3: TGTGCCAGTAGCTTATCAGGGGGCGGAAGCAATCAGCCCCAGCATTTT.

This clone appeared a single time. The gene calls are TRBV4-3 and TRBJ1-6; no clear D gene. Germline V gene data show CDR1 as LGHNA and CDR2 as YSLEER. With 4 bases removed from V and 7 bases from J, the gap between germline ends came to 11 bases. The CDR3 totals 14 residues. CDR3 residues: CASSPKRLNSPLHF. CDR3 in DNA: TGCGCCAGCAGCCCCAAGCGGTTGAATTCACCCCTCCACTTT.

V usage is TRBV6-5 and J usage is TRBJ2-5, with TRBD1 identical over 12 bases. The V and J ends lost 5 bases and 4 bases, in that order; junction bases with no gene match: 5. This CDR3 has 15 amino acids. Germline V lookup: CDR1 MNHEY, CDR2 SVGAGI. CDR3 coding DNA: TGTGCCAGCAGTAGCGGGACAGGGGGCGGAGAGACCCAGTACTTC. Residues: CASSSGTGGGETQYF.

The chain recombines TRBV7-9 with TRBJ2-3; TRBD2 matches at 12 bases. The CDR3 spans 16 residues. The V and J ends lost 5 bases and 3 bases, in that order; junction bases with no gene match: 6. Per germline, CDR1 SEHNR and CDR2 FQNEAQ (reference sequence). As DNA, the CDR3 is TGTGCCAGCAGCCCATCGACTAGCGGGGGTACAGATACGCAGTATTTT. Translation gives CASSPSTSGGTDTQYF.

A few counts support this clone. The gene calls are TRBV29-1 and TRBJ2-5; a possible D gene is TRBD1 (6 bases). This CDR3 spans 15 amino acids. Germline values: CDR1 SQVTM, CDR2 ANQGSEA. V was shortened by 6 bases and J by 5 bases, with 22 bases between the two germline ends. The DNA of the CDR3 is TGCAGCGTAGCCTACAGGGCCTGGGTGAAGGAGACCCAGTACTTC. Translation: CSVAYRAWVKETQYF.

The rearrangement uses TRBV5-6 and TRBJ2-2, with D possibly TRBD2 on 5 matching bases. There are 14 residues in the CDR3. The germline V and J ends were trimmed by 7 bases and 2 bases, with 12 bases remaining between them. CDR1 SGHDT and CDR2 YYEEEE come from the germline V gene. The CDR3 DNA sequence: TGTGCCAGCTCCCGGGGTCGAAACACCGGGGAGCTGTTTTTT. Protein: CASSRGRNTGELFF.

CDR3 region: CASSPTWAGNTIYF. CDR3 DNA: TGCGCCAGCAGCCCCACGTGGGCCGGAAACACCATATATTTT. The rearrangement links TRBV4-3 to TRBJ1-3; unclear D gene. CDR3 length equals 14 residues. Germline V gives CDR1 LGHNA, CDR2 YSLEER. V lost 4 bases, J lost 4 bases, and 11 bases lay in between.

The rearrangement uses TRBV13 and TRBJ1-1; no definite D call. In germline, CDR1 is PRHDT, CDR2 FYEKMQ (reference sequence). The CDR3 is 12 amino acids. Trimming removed 2 bases at V and 4 bases at J, with 5 bases between. CDR3 amino acids: CASSLIRTEAFF. CDR3 coding DNA: TGTGCCAGCAGCTTAATCCGCACTGAAGCTTTCTTT.

The V and J genes are TRBV3-1 (or the pseudogene TRBV3-2) and TRBJ1-2; no clear D gene. From germline, CDR1 is LGHDT and CDR2 YNNKEL (reference sequence). The length of the CDR3 is 15 residues. Trimming cost V 0 bases and J 1 base, with 9 bases left between them. In DNA, the CDR3 is TGTGCCAGCAGCCAAGATTTAACGGTTAACTATGGCTACACCTTC. Translation: CASSQDLTVNYGYTF.

The chain has TRBV4-3 and TRBJ2-4; perhaps TRBD1 as D (5 bases). The CDR3 sequence is 18 residues long. V was pared by 2 bases and J by 1 base, with 18 bases between. Germline assignment: CDR1 LGHNA and CDR2 YSLEER. CDR3: CASSQPRQSRGAKNIQYF. For the CDR3, the DNA is TGCGCCAGCAGCCAACCTAGACAGTCGCGTGGGGCCAAAAACATTCAGTACTTC.

The rearrangement joins TRBV11-1 to TRBJ2-3; 13 nucleotides agree with TRBD2. The ends lost 5 bases at V and 7 bases at J; junction bases unmatched: 6. Germline loops: CDR1 SGHAT, CDR2 FQDESV (reference sequence). The CDR3 sequence is 15 residues long. The CDR3 region has the DNA TGTGCCAGCAGCCCACTAGCGGGGGGGGAACATACGCAGTATTTT. It specifies CASSPLAGGEHTQYF.

This clone has just a few counts. The gene calls are TRBV15 and TRBJ2-3; possible D gene TRBD2, 6 bases. The germline V gene has CDR1 LNHNV and CDR2 YYDKDF (reference sequence). V lost 1 base, J lost 2 bases, and 13 bases lay in between. This CDR3 is 16 amino acids long. CDR3 protein: CATSRVTGTVTDTQYF. CDR3 DNA sequence: TGTGCCACCAGCAGAGTCACGGGGACTGTCACAGATACGCAGTATTTT.

The V gene is TRBV5-1, the J gene TRBJ1-3; perhaps TRBD1 as D (6 bases). Germline V gene sequence: CDR1 SGHRS, CDR2 YFSETQ. CDR3 length: 16 residues. V lost 4 bases to trimming and J lost 3 bases, with 17 bases between them. CDR3 in DNA: TGCGCCAGCAGCCCCGGCGGGGGGCTAGTTGGAAACACCATATATTTT. It translates to CASSPGGGLVGNTIYF.

The chain combines TRBV10-3 with TRBJ1-1; tentatively, D is TRBD1 (6 bases). The length of the CDR3 is 13 residues. From germline, CDR1 is ENHRY and CDR2 SYGVKD. With 2 bases removed from V and 5 bases from J, the gap between germline ends came to 9 bases. As DNA, the CDR3 is TGTGCCATCAGTGAGCCCCAGGGGACTGAAGCTTTCTTT. This translates into CAISEPQGTEAFF.

The sample holds one count of this clone. The chain combines TRBV19 with TRBJ1-1; 10 nucleotides align to TRBD1. Germline-derived CDR1 and CDR2 are LNHDA and SQIVND (reference sequence). This CDR3 comprises 12 residues. J lost 8 bases, V lost 10 bases, and 7 bases had no gene match. The CDR3 reads CATKPGQGEAFF. In DNA, the CDR3 is TGTGCCACTAAACCGGGACAGGGGGAAGCTTTCTTT.

This chain joins TRBV7-2 and TRBJ2-3, with 9 bases that match TRBD2. Germline V gene data show CDR1 as SGHTA and CDR2 as FQGNSA. V trimming: 4 bases; J trimming: 2 bases; junction bases outside the gene matches: 13. The CDR3 has 18 residues. The CDR3 DNA reads as TGTGCCAGCAGCTCTCCGTACTTGGCGGGGGGGCTCACAGATACGCAGTATTTT. This codes for CASSSPYLAGGLTDTQYF.

The chain employs TRBV10-2 and TRBJ1-1, with D perhaps matching TRBD1 (6 bases). Germline-derived CDR1 and CDR2 are WSHSY and SAAADI. The CDR3 covers 14 residues. V was trimmed by 10 bases and J by 2 bases, leaving 17 bases between them. The CDR3 DNA is TGCGCCACCAACCCAGGGGCTTTCAACACTGAAGCTTTCTTT. It is translated as CATNPGAFNTEAFF.

V is TRBV4-3 and J is TRBJ1-1, with D possibly being TRBD1 (5 bases). V was clipped by 0 bases and J by 4 bases, with 9 bases between them. This CDR3 has 14 residues. In germline, CDR1 is LGHNA, CDR2 YSLEER. The CDR3 nucleotides are TGCGCCAGCAGCCAAGACCGGAGGGGCACTGAAGCTTTCTTT. The encoded protein is CASSQDRRGTEAFF.

There are a few counts of this clone. The chain is built from TRBV3-1 (or the pseudogene TRBV3-2) and TRBJ2-5, with D possibly TRBD2 on 5 matching bases. CDR1 and CDR2 (germline): LGHDT, YNNKEL (reference sequence). The CDR3 is 15 amino acids. V lost 0 bases, J lost 7 bases, and 15 bases lay in between. Here the CDR3 reads CASSQDGLATGTQYF. CDR3 nucleotides: TGTGCCAGCAGCCAAGATGGTCTAGCCACGGGGACCCAGTACTTC.

V usage is TRBV9 and J usage is TRBJ1-5, with TRBD1 as a possible D gene (6 bases). The CDR3 is 15 residues long. Per the germline V gene, CDR1 is SGDLS and CDR2 is YYNGEE. Trimming pared 0 bases from V and 5 bases from J, leaving 12 bases between. The CDR3 coding sequence is TGTGCCAGCAGCGTAGGAGGGGGTACCGATCAGCCCCAGCATTTT. This gives the protein CASSVGGGTDQPQHF.

The genes are TRBV13 and TRBJ1-2, with 11 bases identical to TRBD1. Germline CDR1 reads PRHDT; CDR2 reads FYEKMQ (reference sequence). V lost 1 base, J lost 7 bases, and 11 bases stayed unmatched. CDR3 length: 17 amino acids. The CDR3 region is CASSLVVQGQGALGYTF. As DNA, the CDR3 is TGTGCCAGCAGCTTAGTGGTGCAAGGACAGGGGGCGCTTGGCTACACCTTC.

The chain has TRBV12-5 and TRBJ1-1; D is unresolved. This CDR3 is 13 amino acids long. Germline assignment: CDR1 LGHNT and CDR2 FRNRAP. Trimming removed 2 bases from V and 9 bases from J, with 13 bases in between. This CDR3 is CASGLQSVSKAFF. The CDR3 nucleotides are TGTGCTAGTGGTTTGCAGTCAGTCAGTAAAGCTTTCTTT.

The chain employs TRBV5-4 and TRBJ2-7; 9 nucleotides align to TRBD1. Losses at the gene ends were 4 bases for V and 0 bases for J; bases not matched to a gene: 5. Germline V lookup: CDR1 SGHNT, CDR2 YYREEE (reference sequence). The CDR3 sequence is 15 residues long. The CDR3 bases are TGTGCCAGCAGCCCGGGACAGGGTTCCTCCTACGAGCAGTACTTC. It encodes CASSPGQGSSYEQYF.